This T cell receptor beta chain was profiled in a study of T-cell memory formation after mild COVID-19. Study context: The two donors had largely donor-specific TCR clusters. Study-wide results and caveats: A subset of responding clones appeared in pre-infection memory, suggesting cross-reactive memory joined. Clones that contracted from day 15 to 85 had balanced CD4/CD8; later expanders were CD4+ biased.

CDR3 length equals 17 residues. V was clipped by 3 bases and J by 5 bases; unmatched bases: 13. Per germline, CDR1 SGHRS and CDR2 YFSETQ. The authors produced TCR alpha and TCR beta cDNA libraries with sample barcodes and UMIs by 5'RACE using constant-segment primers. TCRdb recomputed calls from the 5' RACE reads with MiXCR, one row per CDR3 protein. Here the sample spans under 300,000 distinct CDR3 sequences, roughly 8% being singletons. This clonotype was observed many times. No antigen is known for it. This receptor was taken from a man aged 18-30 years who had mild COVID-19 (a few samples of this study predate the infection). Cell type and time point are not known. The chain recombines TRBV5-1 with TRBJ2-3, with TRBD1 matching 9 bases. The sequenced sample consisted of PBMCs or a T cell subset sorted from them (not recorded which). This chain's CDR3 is CASSSTPHRGLGDTQYF. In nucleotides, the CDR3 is TGCGCCAGCAGCTCGACCCCCCACAGGGGGCTAGGAGATACGCAGTATTTT.